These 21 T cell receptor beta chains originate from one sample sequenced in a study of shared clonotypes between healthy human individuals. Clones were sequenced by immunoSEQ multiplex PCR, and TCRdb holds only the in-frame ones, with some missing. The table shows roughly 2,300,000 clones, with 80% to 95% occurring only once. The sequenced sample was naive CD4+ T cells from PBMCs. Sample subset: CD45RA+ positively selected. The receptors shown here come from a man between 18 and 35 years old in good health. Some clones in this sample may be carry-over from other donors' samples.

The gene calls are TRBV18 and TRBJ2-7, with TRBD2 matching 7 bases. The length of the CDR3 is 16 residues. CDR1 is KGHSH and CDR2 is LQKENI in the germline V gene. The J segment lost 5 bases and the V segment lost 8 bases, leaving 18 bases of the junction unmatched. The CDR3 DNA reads TGTGCCAGCGCAATCTTTTCCGGGACTACTGTAAACGAGCAGTACTTC. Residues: CASAIFSGTTVNEQYF.

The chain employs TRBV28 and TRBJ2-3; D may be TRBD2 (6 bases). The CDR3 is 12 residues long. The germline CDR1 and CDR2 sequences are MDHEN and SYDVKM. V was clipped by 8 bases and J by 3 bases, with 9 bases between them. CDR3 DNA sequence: TGTGCCAGCTGGGGGAGGACAGATACGCAGTATTTT. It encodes CASWGRTDTQYF.

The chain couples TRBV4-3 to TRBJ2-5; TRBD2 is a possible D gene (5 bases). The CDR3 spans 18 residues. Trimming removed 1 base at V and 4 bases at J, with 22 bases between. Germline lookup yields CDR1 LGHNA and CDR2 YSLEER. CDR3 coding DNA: TGCGCCAGCAGCCAAGGAGGTAGCACACGGAGAAGCGGAGAGACCCAGTACTTC. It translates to CASSQGGSTRRSGETQYF.

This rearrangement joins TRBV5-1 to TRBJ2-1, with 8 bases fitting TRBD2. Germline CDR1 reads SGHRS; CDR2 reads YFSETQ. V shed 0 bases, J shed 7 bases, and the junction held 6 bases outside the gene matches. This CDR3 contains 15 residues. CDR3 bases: TGCGCCAGCAGCTTGGCGGGACTAGAGTTAAATGAGCAGTTCTTC. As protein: CASSLAGLELNEQFF.

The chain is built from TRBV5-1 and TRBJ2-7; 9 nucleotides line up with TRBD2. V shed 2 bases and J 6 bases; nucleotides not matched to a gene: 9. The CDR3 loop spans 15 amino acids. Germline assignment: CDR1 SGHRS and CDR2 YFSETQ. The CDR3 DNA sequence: TGCGCCAGCAGCTTTGTGGCGGGAGGGCCTTCCGAGCAGTACTTC. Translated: CASSFVAGGPSEQYF. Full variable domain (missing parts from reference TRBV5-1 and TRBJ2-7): KAGVTQTPRYLIKTRGQQVTLSCSPISGHRSVSWYQQTPGQGLQFLFEYFSETQRNKGNFPGRFSGRQFSNSRSEMNVSTLELGDSALYLCASSFVAGGPSEQYFGPGTRLTVT.

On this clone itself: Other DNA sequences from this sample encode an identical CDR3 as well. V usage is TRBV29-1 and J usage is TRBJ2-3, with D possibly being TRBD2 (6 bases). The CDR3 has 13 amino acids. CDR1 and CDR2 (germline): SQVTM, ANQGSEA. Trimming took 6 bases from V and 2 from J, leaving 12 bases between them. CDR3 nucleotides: TGCAGCGTCGCGGGGTTCCACACAGATACGCAGTATTTT. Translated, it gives CSVAGFHTDTQYF.

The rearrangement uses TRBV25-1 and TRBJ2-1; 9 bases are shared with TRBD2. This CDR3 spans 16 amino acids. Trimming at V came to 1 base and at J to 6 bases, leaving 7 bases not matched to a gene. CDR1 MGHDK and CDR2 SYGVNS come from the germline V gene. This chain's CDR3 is CASSEFGGRAANEQFF. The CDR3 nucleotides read TGTGCCAGCAGTGAATTTGGCGGGAGGGCCGCCAATGAGCAGTTCTTC.

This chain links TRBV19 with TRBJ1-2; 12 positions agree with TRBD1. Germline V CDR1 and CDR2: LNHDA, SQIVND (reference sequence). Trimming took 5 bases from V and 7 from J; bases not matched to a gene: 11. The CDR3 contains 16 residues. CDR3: CASSPLTGTGGGGYTF. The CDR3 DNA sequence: TGTGCCAGTAGTCCTCTAACCGGGACAGGGGGCGGTGGCTACACCTTC.

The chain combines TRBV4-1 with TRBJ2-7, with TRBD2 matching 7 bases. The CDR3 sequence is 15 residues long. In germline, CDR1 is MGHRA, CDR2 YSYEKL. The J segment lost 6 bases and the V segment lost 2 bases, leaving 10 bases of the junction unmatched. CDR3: CASSQPPGGWSEQYF. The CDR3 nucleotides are TGCGCCAGCAGCCAACCTCCCGGGGGGTGGAGCGAGCAGTACTTC.

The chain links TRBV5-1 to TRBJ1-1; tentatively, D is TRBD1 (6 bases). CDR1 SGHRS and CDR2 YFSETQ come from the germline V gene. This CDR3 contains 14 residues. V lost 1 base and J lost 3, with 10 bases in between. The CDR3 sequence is CASSLRGVDTEAFF. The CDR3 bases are TGCGCCAGCAGCTTGAGGGGGGTTGACACTGAAGCTTTCTTT.

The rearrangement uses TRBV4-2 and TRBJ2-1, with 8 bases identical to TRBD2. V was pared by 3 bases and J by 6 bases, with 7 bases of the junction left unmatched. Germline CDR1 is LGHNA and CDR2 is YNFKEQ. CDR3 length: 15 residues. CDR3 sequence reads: CASSHGSGGSNEQFF. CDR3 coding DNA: TGTGCCAGCAGCCATGGCTCGGGGGGGTCCAATGAGCAGTTCTTC.

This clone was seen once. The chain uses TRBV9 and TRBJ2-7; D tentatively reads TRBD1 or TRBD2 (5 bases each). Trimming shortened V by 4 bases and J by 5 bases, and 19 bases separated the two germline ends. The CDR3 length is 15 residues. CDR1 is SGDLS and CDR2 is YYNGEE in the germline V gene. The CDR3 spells CASSPVWGPTNEQYF. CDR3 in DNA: TGTGCCAGCAGCCCCGTTTGGGGACCCACCAACGAGCAGTACTTC.

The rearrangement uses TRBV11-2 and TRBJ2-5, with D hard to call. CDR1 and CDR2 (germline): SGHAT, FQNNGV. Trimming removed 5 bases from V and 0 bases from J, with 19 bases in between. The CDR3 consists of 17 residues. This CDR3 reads CASSARPSPRNQETQYF. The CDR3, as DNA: TGTGCCAGCAGCGCAAGACCCTCCCCTAGGAACCAAGAGACCCAGTACTTC.

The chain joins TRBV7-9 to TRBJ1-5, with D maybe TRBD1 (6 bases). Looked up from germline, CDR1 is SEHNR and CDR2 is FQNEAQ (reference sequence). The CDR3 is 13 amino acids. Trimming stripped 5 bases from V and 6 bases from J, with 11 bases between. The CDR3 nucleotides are TGTGCCAGCAGCACCGAGGGGGGTCAGCCCCAGCATTTT. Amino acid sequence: CASSTEGGQPQHF.

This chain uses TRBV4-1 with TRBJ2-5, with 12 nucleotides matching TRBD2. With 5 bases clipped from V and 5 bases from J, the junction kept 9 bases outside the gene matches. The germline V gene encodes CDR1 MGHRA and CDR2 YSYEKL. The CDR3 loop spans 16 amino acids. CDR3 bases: TGCGCCAGCAGCAAAACTAGCGGGAGGAAGGAGGAGACCCAGTACTTC. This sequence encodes CASSKTSGRKEETQYF.

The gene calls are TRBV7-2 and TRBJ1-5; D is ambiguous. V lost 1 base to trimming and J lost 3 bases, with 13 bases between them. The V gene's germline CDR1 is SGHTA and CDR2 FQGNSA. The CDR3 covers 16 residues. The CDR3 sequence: CASSLERSANNQPQHF. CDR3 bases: TGTGCCAGCAGCTTAGAGCGGAGCGCGAACAATCAGCCCCAGCATTTT.

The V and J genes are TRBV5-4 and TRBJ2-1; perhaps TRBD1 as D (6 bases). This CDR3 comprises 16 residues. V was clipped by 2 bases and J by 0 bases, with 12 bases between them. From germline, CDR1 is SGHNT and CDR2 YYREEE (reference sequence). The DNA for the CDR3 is TGTGCCAGCAGCTTTGGCGGACAGAGCTCCTACAATGAGCAGTTCTTC. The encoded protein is CASSFGGQSSYNEQFF.

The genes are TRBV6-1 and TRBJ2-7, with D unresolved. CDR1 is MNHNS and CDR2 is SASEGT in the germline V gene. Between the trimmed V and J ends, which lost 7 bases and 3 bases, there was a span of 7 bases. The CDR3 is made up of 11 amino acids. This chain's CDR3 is CASINYYEQYF. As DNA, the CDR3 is TGTGCCAGCATAAACTACTACGAGCAGTACTTC.

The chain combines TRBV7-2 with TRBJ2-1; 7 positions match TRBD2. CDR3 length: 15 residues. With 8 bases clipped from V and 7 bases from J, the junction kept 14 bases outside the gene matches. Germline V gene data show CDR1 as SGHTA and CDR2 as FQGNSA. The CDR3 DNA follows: TGTGCCAGCCGACTGGGGGGGAGTGAGTGGAATGAGCAGTTCTTC. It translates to CASRLGGSEWNEQFF.

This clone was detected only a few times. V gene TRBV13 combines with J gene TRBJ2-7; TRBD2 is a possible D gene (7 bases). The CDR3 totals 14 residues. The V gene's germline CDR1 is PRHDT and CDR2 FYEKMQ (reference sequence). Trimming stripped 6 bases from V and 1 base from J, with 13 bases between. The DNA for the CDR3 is TGTGCCAGCAGGAAGGGGGGGCGATCCTACGAGCAGTACTTC. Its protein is CASRKGGRSYEQYF.

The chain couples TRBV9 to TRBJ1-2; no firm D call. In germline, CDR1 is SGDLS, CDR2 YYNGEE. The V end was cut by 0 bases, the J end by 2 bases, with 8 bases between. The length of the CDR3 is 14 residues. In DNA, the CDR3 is TGTGCCAGCAGCGTAGATTCGGGAAACTATGGCTACACCTTC. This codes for CASSVDSGNYGYTF.